A selection of T cell receptor beta chains follows, all from one sample in a study of blood T cell repertoires in COVID-19. Assay used: immunoSEQ multiplex PCR; TCRdb lists only in-frame clones, some missing. The data hold hundreds of thousands of clones, with approximately 86% observed a single time. The sequencing input was PBMCs or T cells enriched from blood (not recorded which). Every receptor here comes from a woman aged 55 to 70 who had recovered from COVID-19. The CDR3 runs from the conserved cysteine through the conserved F or W. Fields, in order: clone size, J gene, D gene, V gene, CDR3 protein, CDR3 DNA. D genes are given only for firm matches. Size is stated for part of the rows, as once, few or many counts, or as a class when the clone is expanded.

- | TRBJ2-6 | TRBD1 | TRBV7-8 | CASSLKDRGVGANVLTF | TGTGCCAGCAGCTTAAAGGACAGGGGGGTTGGGGCCAACGTCCTGACTTTC
once | TRBJ1-6 | - | TRBV2 | CASSVQGRDSPLHF | TGTGCCAGCAGTGTCCAGGGGCGGGATTCACCCCTCCACTTT
- | TRBJ1-6 | TRBD1 | TRBV3-1/TRBV3-2 | CASSQTGNSPLHF | TGTGCCAGCAGCCAGACAGGGAATTCACCCCTCCACTTT
- | TRBJ2-4 | - | TRBV2 | CASSVTAGKNIQYF | TGTGCCAGCAGTGTGACAGCTGGCAAAAACATTCAGTACTTC
- | TRBJ1-5 | TRBD1 | TRBV19 | CASSTPPRQGRGGNQPQHF | TGTGCCAGTAGTACCCCCCCGCGACAGGGAAGGGGTGGGAATCAGCCCCAGCATTTT
- | TRBJ1-1 | - | TRBV18 | CASSRVVNTEAFF | TGTGCCAGCTCTCGCGTAGTTAACACTGAAGCTTTCTTT
- | TRBJ2-7 | - | TRBV21-1 | CASTDDRATYEQYF | TGTGCCAGCACCGACGACAGGGCCACCTACGAGCAGTACTTC
- | TRBJ1-5 | - | TRBV5-1 | CASSPGTLGQPQHF | TGCGCCAGCAGTCCCGGGACATTGGGTCAGCCCCAGCATTTT
few | TRBJ1-4 | TRBD1 | TRBV4-1 | CASSPRAGGTTNEKLFF | TGCGCCAGCAGCCCACGGGCAGGGGGGACAACTAATGAAAAACTGTTTTTT
- | TRBJ2-1 | - | TRBV3-1/TRBV3-2 | CASSQGTQSYNEQFF | TGTGCCAGCAGCCAAGGGACACAGTCCTACAATGAGCAGTTCTTC
- | TRBJ2-2 | - | TRBV5-6 | CASSFQGRETGELFF | TGTGCCAGCAGCTTTCAGGGGCGCGAAACCGGGGAGCTGTTTTTT
once | TRBJ1-2 | TRBD1 | TRBV12-3/TRBV12-4 | CASSFRQGDGYTF | TGTGCCAGCAGTTTTAGACAGGGGGACGGCTACACCTTC
- | TRBJ1-1 | TRBD1 | TRBV29-1 | CSVDRTGGYTEAFF | TGCAGCGTTGATAGGACAGGGGGGTACACTGAAGCTTTCTTT
few | TRBJ1-1 | - | TRBV19 | CASSVSLGGLGAFF | TGTGCCAGTAGTGTCTCCCTGGGGGGGCTTGGGGCTTTCTTT